The T cell receptor (beta chain) under discussion was sequenced for a study of blood T cell repertoires in COVID-19. Background on the study: COVID-19 samples, acute and convalescent, were from the United States, Italy and Spain. From T cells, B-cell-depleted T cells, or PBMCs came the material, which was cDNA or gDNA.

Deletions cut 0 bases from V and 7 bases from J, with 8 bases between. In germline, CDR1 is SGHRS, CDR2 YFSETQ. This CDR3 has 13 residues. Original processing methods: Amplifying reference gene primers gave estimates of nucleated cell counts. Assay: immunoSEQ multiplex PCR; the TCRdb copy retains only in-frame clones and omits some. D and trimming come from the DNA, and the V and J calls and clone size come from that table. This sample yields roughly 120,000 clones, of which around 81% are seen a single time; about 4.1% belongs to the top ten. The receptor comes from a human donor in a cohort sampled during active or convalescent COVID-19. The sequencing sample was made of peripheral blood. The rearrangement links TRBV5-1 to TRBJ1-5; D unclear. CDR3 amino acids: CASSLEFGQPQHF. CDR3 DNA: TGCGCCAGCAGCTTGGAATTCGGGCAGCCCCAGCATTTT.